This record concerns one T cell receptor (beta chain) sequence. No antigen is known for it. The data belong to a study of Ad26.COV2.S vaccination and SARS-CoV-2 variants. Across the study: The COV1001 Ad26.COV2.S trial arm included the donor. Into the muscle, Ad26.COV2.S was dosed once or twice, 56 days apart.

This CDR3 has 15 residues. V was shortened by 0 bases and J by 1 base, with 8 bases between the two germline ends. Per germline, CDR1 SGHKS and CDR2 YYEKEE (reference sequence). Treatment in this sample: some 20 received Ad26.COV2.S at low or high dose, single or two shots; about 5 received placebo; per-sample allocation not given. Sampling occurred on day 63 after the first vaccine or placebo injection. The individual, an adult aged 18-55 years, was a donor in Boston. Study-level findings and limits: Breadth and depth estimates from TCRs may understate total T cell responses.

Measured with immunoSEQ multiplex PCR; TCRdb has only the in-frame clones, and not every one. Of approximately 480,000 clones in the sample, approximately 90% are singletons; the top ten hold 13%. This clonotype was obtained from a person aged 18-60 years who received the Ad26.COV2.S COVID-19 vaccine or a placebo. The rearrangement uses TRBV5-5 and TRBJ1-5; D is undetermined. The input for sequencing was peripheral blood, taken in a trial of Ad26.COV2.S vaccine versus placebo. CDR3 residues: CASSLAGLSNQPQHF. The CDR3, as DNA: TGTGCCAGCAGCTTGGCGGGCCTAAGCAATCAGCCCCAGCATTTT. Full variable domain (remainder filled in from reference TRBV5-5 and TRBJ1-5): DAGVTQSPTHLIKTRGQQVTLRCSPISGHKSVSWYQQVLGQGPQFIFQYYEKEERGRGNFPDRFSARQFPNYSSELNVNALLLGDSALYLCASSLAGLSNQPQHFGDGTRLSIL.